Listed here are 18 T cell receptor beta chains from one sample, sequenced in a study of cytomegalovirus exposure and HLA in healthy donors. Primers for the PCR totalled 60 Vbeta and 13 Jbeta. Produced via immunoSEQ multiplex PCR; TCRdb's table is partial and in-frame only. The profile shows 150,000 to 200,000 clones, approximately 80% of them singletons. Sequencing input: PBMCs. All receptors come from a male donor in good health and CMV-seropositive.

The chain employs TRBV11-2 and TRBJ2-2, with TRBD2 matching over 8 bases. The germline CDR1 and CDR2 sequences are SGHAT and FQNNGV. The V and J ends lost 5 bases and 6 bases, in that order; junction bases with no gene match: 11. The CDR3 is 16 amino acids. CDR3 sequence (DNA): TGTGCCAGCAGCCCTGGACTAGCTATCTCCCCCGGGGAGCTGTTTTTT. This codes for CASSPGLAISPGELFF. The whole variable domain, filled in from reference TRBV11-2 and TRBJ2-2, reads EAGVAQSPRYKIIEKRQSVAFWCNPISGHATLYWYQQILGQGPKLLIQFQNNGVVDDSQLPKDRFSAERLKGVDSTLKIQPAKLEDSAVYLCASSPGLAISPGELFFGEGSRLTVL.

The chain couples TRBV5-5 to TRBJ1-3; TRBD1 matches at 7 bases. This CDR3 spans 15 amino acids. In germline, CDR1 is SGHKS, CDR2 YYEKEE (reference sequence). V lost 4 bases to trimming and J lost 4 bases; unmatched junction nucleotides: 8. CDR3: CASSPDRPSGNTIYF. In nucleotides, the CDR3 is TGTGCCAGCAGCCCGGACAGGCCGTCCGGAAACACCATATATTTT.

CDR3 sequence (DNA): TGTGCCAGCTCGCCGGTTTTTGGCACAGATACGCAGTATTTT. Translating it yields CASSPVFGTDTQYF. The rearrangement links TRBV18 to TRBJ2-3; D gene unclear. Germline loops: CDR1 KGHSH, CDR2 LQKENI. The ends were cut back, 6 bases at V and 1 base at J, with 11 bases in the middle. There are 14 residues in the CDR3.

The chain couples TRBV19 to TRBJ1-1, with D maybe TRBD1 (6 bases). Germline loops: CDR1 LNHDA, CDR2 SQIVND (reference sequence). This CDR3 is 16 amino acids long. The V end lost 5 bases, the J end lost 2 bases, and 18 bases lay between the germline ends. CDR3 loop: CASSRVTTGINTEAFF. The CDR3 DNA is TGTGCCAGTAGTCGAGTGACCACAGGGATCAACACTGAAGCTTTCTTT. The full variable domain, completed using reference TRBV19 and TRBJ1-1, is DGGITQSPKYLFRKEGQNVTLSCEQNLNHDAMYWYRQDPGQGLRLIYYSQIVNDFQKGDIAEGYSVSREKKESFPLTVTSAQKNPTAFYLCASSRVTTGINTEAFFGQGTRLTVV.

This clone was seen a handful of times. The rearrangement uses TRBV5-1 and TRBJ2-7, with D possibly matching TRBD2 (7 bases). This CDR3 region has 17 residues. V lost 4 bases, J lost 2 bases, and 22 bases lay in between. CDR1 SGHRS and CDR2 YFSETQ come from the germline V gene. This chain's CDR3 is CASSHPTRGGLTYEQYF. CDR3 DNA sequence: TGCGCCAGCAGCCATCCCACGAGGGGGGGGTTAACCTACGAGCAGTACTTC. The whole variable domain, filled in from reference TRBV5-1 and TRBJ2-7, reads KAGVTQTPRYLIKTRGQQVTLSCSPISGHRSVSWYQQTPGQGLQFLFEYFSETQRNKGNFPGRFSGRQFSNSRSEMNVSTLELGDSALYLCASSHPTRGGLTYEQYFGPGTRLTVT.

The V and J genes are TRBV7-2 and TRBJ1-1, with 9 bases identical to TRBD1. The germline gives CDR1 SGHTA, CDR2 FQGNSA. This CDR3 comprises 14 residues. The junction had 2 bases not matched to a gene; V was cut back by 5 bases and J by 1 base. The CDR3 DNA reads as TGTGCCAGCAGCCTGGACAGGGGGAACACTGAAGCTTTCTTT. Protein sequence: CASSLDRGNTEAFF.

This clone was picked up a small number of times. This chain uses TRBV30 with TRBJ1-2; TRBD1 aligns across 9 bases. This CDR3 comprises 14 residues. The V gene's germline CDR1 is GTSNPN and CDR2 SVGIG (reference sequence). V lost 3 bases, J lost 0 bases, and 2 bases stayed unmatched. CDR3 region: CAWSGTGTNYGYTF. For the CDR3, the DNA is TGTGCCTGGAGCGGGACAGGGACTAACTATGGCTACACCTTC.

CDR3 bases: TGTGCCACCAGCAGAGAAACAGGGGCCTCTGGGGCCAACGTCCTGACTTTC. It codes for CATSRETGASGANVLTF. The rearrangement joins TRBV15 to TRBJ2-6; 7 positions match TRBD1. CDR1 is LNHNV, CDR2 YYDKDF, per germline (reference sequence). CDR3 length equals 17 residues. V trimming: 0 bases; J trimming: 0 bases; junction bases outside the gene matches: 2.

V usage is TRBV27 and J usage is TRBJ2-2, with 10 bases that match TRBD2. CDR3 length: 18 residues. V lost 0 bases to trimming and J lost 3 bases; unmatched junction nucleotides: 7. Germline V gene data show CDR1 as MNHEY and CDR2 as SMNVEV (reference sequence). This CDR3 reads CASSLSPSGGAYTGELFF. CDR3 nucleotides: TGTGCCAGCAGTTTATCGCCAAGCGGGGGGGCGTACACCGGGGAGCTGTTTTTT.

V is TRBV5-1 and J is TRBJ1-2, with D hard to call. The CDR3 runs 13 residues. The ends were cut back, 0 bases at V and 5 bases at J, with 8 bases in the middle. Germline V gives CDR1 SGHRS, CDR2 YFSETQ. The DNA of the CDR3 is TGCGCCAGCAGCTTGGAAAGGGAGTATGGCTACACCTTC. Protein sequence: CASSLEREYGYTF. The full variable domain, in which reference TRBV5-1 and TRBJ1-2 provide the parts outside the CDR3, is KAGVTQTPRYLIKTRGQQVTLSCSPISGHRSVSWYQQTPGQGLQFLFEYFSETQRNKGNFPGRFSGRQFSNSRSEMNVSTLELGDSALYLCASSLEREYGYTFGSGTRLTVV.

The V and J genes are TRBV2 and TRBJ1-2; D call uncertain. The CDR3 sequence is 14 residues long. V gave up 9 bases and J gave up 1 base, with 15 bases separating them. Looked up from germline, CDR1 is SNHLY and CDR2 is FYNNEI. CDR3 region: CASVDSTFNYGYTF. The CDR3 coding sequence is TGTGCCAGTGTTGACTCCACTTTTAACTATGGCTACACCTTC.

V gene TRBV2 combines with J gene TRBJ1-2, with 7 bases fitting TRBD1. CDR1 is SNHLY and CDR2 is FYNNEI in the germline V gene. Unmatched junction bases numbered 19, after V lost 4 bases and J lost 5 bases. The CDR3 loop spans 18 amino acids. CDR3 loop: CASSGNGAGGSWGYGYTF. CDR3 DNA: TGTGCCAGCAGTGGGAACGGGGCAGGGGGATCGTGGGGATATGGCTACACCTTC.

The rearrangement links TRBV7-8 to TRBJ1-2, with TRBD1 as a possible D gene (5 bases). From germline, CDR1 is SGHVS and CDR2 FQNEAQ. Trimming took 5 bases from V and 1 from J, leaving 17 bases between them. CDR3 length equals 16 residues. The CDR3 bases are TGTGCCAGCAGCCCAAACAGACAGATCAATAACTATGGCTACACCTTC. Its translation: CASSPNRQINNYGYTF.

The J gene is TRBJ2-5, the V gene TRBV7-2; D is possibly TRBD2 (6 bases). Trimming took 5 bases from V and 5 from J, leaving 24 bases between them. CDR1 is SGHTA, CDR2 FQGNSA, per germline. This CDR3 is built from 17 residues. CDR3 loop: CASSGTLLEGWKETQYF. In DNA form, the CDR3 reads TGTGCCAGCAGCGGTACCTTATTGGAGGGCTGGAAGGAGACCCAGTACTTC.

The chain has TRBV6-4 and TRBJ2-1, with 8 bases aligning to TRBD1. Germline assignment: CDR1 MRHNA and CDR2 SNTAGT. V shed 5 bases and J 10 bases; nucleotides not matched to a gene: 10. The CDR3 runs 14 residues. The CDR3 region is CASSQGARHSEQFF. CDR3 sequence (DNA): TGTGCCAGCAGTCAGGGGGCCCGTCACAGCGAGCAGTTCTTC.

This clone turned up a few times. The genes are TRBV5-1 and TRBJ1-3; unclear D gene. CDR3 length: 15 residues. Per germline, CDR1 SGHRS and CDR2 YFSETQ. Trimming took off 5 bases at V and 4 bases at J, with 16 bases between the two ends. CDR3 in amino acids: CASSSDGPPGNTIYF. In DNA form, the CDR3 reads TGCGCCAGCAGTAGTGATGGGCCTCCCGGAAACACCATATATTTT.

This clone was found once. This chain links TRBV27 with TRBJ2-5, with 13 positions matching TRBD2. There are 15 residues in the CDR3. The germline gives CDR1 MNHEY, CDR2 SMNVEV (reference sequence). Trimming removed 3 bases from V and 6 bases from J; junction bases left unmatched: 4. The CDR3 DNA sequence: TGTGCCAGCAGTTTCTCGACTAGCGGGGGGAAGACCCAGTACTTC. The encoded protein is CASSFSTSGGKTQYF.

The DNA for the CDR3 is TGCGCCAGCAGCTGGGGGGACAGGGACACCGGGGAGCTGTTTTTT. Translation gives CASSWGDRDTGELFF. The chain couples TRBV5-1 to TRBJ2-2; 9 bases map to TRBD1. The length of the CDR3 is 15 residues. V gave up 3 bases and J gave up 3 bases; unmatched junction bases: 3. Germline V gene lookup returns CDR1 SGHRS and CDR2 YFSETQ. The full variable domain, rest sourced from reference TRBV5-1 and TRBJ2-2, is KAGVTQTPRYLIKTRGQQVTLSCSPISGHRSVSWYQQTPGQGLQFLFEYFSETQRNKGNFPGRFSGRQFSNSRSEMNVSTLELGDSALYLCASSWGDRDTGELFFGEGSRLTVL.